This T cell receptor beta chain stems from a study of human T cells and chemical hapten exposure (dated by TCRdb to 2020 to 2022). About the study as a whole: For sensitization, 2% DPC in acetone was applied to a roughly 2 cm by roughly 2 cm area of upper inner arm skin. Throughout the roughly 24-week study period, patients were also given weekly therapeutic DPC doses on the scalp. Patch tests used Finn chambers with 0.01% DPC on the upper back, scored after 6 days by International Contact Dermatitis Research Group standards. The mostly female patient cohort included alopecia areata with under or over 50% scalp involvement, alopecia totalis and alopecia universalis. Libraries were pooled for sequencing, and per-sample TCR yields varied mainly because of small differences in library volumes within the pool. This study followed changes in the peripheral blood TCR repertoire in vivo during primary and secondary sensitization of alopecia patients to the hapten diphenylcyclopropenone (DPC). Blood samples were taken from patients before sensitization (week 0) and at 2, 6 and about 24 weeks after DPC sensitization. Under 30 alopecia patients gave blood for TCR sequencing at one to four time points (pre-sensitization, 2, 6 and 24 weeks). On the study overall, not on this receptor specifically: Because all patients had alopecia, a presumed autoimmune disease, the immune response of the patients might differ from that of healthy individuals. After repeated subsampling, the strength of the expansion versus patch-test correlation and the threshold at which it became significant changed. Compared with pre-sensitization or healthy control sets, expanded TCRs formed significantly more large CDR3 similarity clusters, which is consistent with antigen-driven responses. Patch test score correlated positively with the number of PT1 expanded TCRs, reaching significance at thresholds 8, 16 and 32 but not at 4. The number of TCRs above 1 in 1000 frequency did not change with DPC sensitization; there was no evidence of global repertoire structure alterations.

Sequences SGHTA (CDR1) and FQGNSA (CDR2) are obtained from the germline V gene. The V end loses 2 bases and the J end loses 14 bases, and a stretch of 15 bases separates them. The CDR3 runs 13 amino acids, cysteine and phenylalanine included. Of the read, only the CDR3 DNA is kept; its 39 bases are in frame from base 1. Sample time point, as interpreted from the label and publication: patch test 2, 6 weeks after DPC sensitization. The sample's treatment or condition label is to be understood as: therapeutic diphenylcyclopropenone sensitization with weekly scalp DPC. At every patch-test visit, the blood draw took place before the patch test was put on. Patients were considered eligible if aged 18 to 70, diagnosed with alopecia and deemed suitable for DPC therapy, and patients were excluded if pregnant. Total RNA was isolated from unfractionated whole blood collected in Tempus Blood RNA tubes. Worth noting for this clonotype: The target of this receptor is not known. It has no much larger one-base neighbor in the sample; base qualities were not kept.

Receptor amplification or capture employed RACE. For sequencing, a NextSeq 500 was employed. Library preparation attached unique molecular identifiers to individual cDNA molecules for quantitative, reproducible TCR counting. Each blood RNA sample was used to sequence both TCR alpha and TCR beta chains. On the study's bioinformatics: Samples had a median of approximately 96,000 TCRs, with a range from roughly 23,224 to 700,000. The Decombinator software suite was used to annotate V, J and CDR3 in the TCR reads. Every sample was subsampled to the same number of TCRs (28,000) for the PS versus PT1 abundance plots. Expanded TCRs were defined as absent before sensitization and observed at least eight times at the 2-week time point. In TCRdb, the public reads were trimmed at Q25 with fastp and aligned with MiXCR, with productive beta chains retained. Here each entry gathers all rows of one CDR3 protein and keeps the most common genes and DNA. These V and J calls derive from TCRdb rather than the authors' analysis. The sample records some 42,000 distinct CDR3 sequences, 8.5% to 10% of which are singletons. Jointly, the top ten make up approximately 15% of the sample.

The rearranged segments are TRBV7-2 and TRBJ1-4, with TRBD1 tentatively as D gene (5 bases match). This sequence was found in a woman in her 40s with alopecia areata. Some clones in this sample may be carry-over from other donors' samples. The material sequenced was whole blood, taken in connection with sensitization to the hapten diphenylcyclopropenone (DPC). The nucleotides are TGTGCCAGCAGCTTAAGCGGGAACAGGATCCTGTTTTTT. It translates as CASSLSGNRILFF.